Below, 30 T cell receptor beta chains from the same sample are listed, as sequenced in a study of graft-versus-host responses after intestinal transplantation. Sequencing was performed with immunoSEQ multiplex PCR; in TCRdb, only in-frame clones are kept and a portion is missing. The sample has 70,000 to 95,000 clones; roughly 90% are singletons. These receptors have no known antigen. Source: unstimulated CD4+ T cells sorted from spleen or lymph node cells, taken before intestinal transplant. The receptors derive from a human donor who received an intestinal transplant.

The chain combines TRBV14 with TRBJ1-2, with 7 bases that match TRBD1. J lost 2 bases, V lost 5 bases, and 8 bases had no gene match. Germline loops: CDR1 SGHDN, CDR2 FVKESK. The CDR3 totals 15 residues. The CDR3 reads CASSYTGTANYGYTF. Written as DNA, the CDR3 is TGTGCCAGCAGCTACACAGGGACAGCCAACTATGGCTACACCTTC.

CDR3 sequence (DNA): TGTGCCAGCAGGGGGGGAGTCTACGAGCAGTACTTC. Protein product: CASRGGVYEQYF. The J gene is TRBJ2-7, the V gene TRBV6-5, with a weak D call TRBD2 (6 bases). V gave up 6 bases and J gave up 3 bases, with 9 bases separating them. The CDR3 loop spans 12 amino acids. The germline V gene has CDR1 MNHEY and CDR2 SVGAGI.

This clone has more than one count but fewer than ten. This chain connects TRBV6-5 to TRBJ1-6; tentatively, D is TRBD1 (5 bases). Trimming shortened V by 0 bases and J by 6 bases, and 6 bases separated the two germline ends. Germline V gene sequence: CDR1 MNHEY, CDR2 SVGAGI. This CDR3 comprises 14 residues. The CDR3 DNA reads TGTGCCAGCAGTTACTCCCAGGGTAATTCACCCCTCCACTTT. It yields the protein CASSYSQGNSPLHF.

The J gene is TRBJ2-7, the V gene TRBV5-1; a weak D match, TRBD1 (6 bases). This CDR3 has 13 amino acids. The V end was cut by 6 bases, the J end by 4 bases, with 14 bases between. Germline lookup yields CDR1 SGHRS and CDR2 YFSETQ. CDR3 bases: TGCGCCAGCACTTATGACAGGAGTTACGAGCAGTACTTC. This sequence encodes CASTYDRSYEQYF. Filled out from reference TRBV5-1 and TRBJ2-7, the complete variable domain reads KAGVTQTPRYLIKTRGQQVTLSCSPISGHRSVSWYQQTPGQGLQFLFEYFSETQRNKGNFPGRFSGRQFSNSRSEMNVSTLELGDSALYLCASTYDRSYEQYFGPGTRLTVT.

This chain joins TRBV5-1 and TRBJ1-1; tentative D call: TRBD1 (6 bases). Trimming removed 4 bases at V and 3 bases at J, with 16 bases between. CDR1 and CDR2 from the germline V gene are SGHRS and YFSETQ. CDR3 length: 15 residues. CDR3 nucleotides: TGCGCCAGCAGCCTCCGACAGGTAGGAGACACTGAAGCTTTCTTT. This translates into CASSLRQVGDTEAFF. Complete variable domain (other parts from reference TRBV5-1 and TRBJ1-1): KAGVTQTPRYLIKTRGQQVTLSCSPISGHRSVSWYQQTPGQGLQFLFEYFSETQRNKGNFPGRFSGRQFSNSRSEMNVSTLELGDSALYLCASSLRQVGDTEAFFGQGTRLTVV.

The chain joins TRBV6-1 to TRBJ2-2; no reliable D call. This CDR3 has 13 residues. The ends were cut back, 4 bases at V and 5 bases at J, with 8 bases in the middle. The germline gives CDR1 MNHNS, CDR2 SASEGT. CDR3 bases: TGTGCCAGCAGTGCCATTTTGACCGGGGAGCTGTTTTTT. Its translation is CASSAILTGELFF.

The J gene is TRBJ1-1, the V gene TRBV7-9; D unresolved. The CDR3 spans 15 residues. The V and J ends lost 0 bases and 1 base respectively, with 9 bases between them. CDR1 and CDR2 from the germline V gene are SEHNR and FQNEAQ (reference sequence). The CDR3 DNA reads as TGTGCCAGCAGCTTAGCGCCGAGTACGAACACTGAAGCTTTCTTT. It translates to CASSLAPSTNTEAFF.

The chain joins TRBV7-9 to TRBJ2-1; D unresolved. The V end was cut by 5 bases, the J end by 9 bases, with 8 bases between. Germline V lookup: CDR1 SEHNR, CDR2 FQNEAQ (reference sequence). The CDR3 spans 11 residues. This CDR3 reads CASSPGGEQFF. In DNA, the CDR3 is TGTGCCAGCAGCCCGGGTGGTGAGCAGTTCTTC.

This chain connects TRBV5-4 to TRBJ1-6; tentatively, D is TRBD1 (5 bases). The V end lost 0 bases, the J end lost 14 bases, and 12 bases lay between the germline ends. The germline V gene encodes CDR1 SGHNT and CDR2 YYREEE (reference sequence). CDR3 length: 13 amino acids. The CDR3 reads CASSLGGEAALHF. The CDR3 coding sequence is TGTGCCAGCAGCTTGGGGGGGGAAGCTGCCCTCCACTTT.

A few counts support this clone. This chain joins TRBV6-1 and TRBJ1-6; D is ambiguous. V shed 4 bases and J shed 11 bases, with 6 bases lying between them. Germline lookup yields CDR1 MNHNS and CDR2 SASEGT. The CDR3 covers 11 residues. The CDR3 loop reads CASSGVAPLHF. DNA for the CDR3: TGTGCCAGCAGTGGCGTGGCACCCCTCCACTTT.

This clone appeared a single time. The chain combines TRBV2 with TRBJ1-1; 8 bases are a match to TRBD1. The ends lost 6 bases at V and 0 bases at J; junction bases unmatched: 12. The CDR3 extends over 17 amino acids. Germline CDR1 SNHLY, CDR2 FYNNEI. CDR3 amino acids: CASRADRGFAVNTEAFF. The CDR3 region has the DNA TGTGCCAGCAGGGCCGACAGGGGATTCGCGGTGAACACTGAAGCTTTCTTT.

CDR3 in DNA: TGTGCCAGCATTCGGGGTAGGCAGTACAATGAGCAGTTCTTC. Translating gives CASIRGRQYNEQFF. The chain employs TRBV7-2 and TRBJ2-1, with D possibly being TRBD2 (5 bases). V lost 7 bases and J 4 bases, leaving 14 bases between the germline ends. CDR1 and CDR2 (germline): SGHTA, FQGNSA. CDR3 length equals 14 residues.

The chain uses TRBV10-1 and TRBJ2-2; 9 bases are shared with TRBD1. V gave up 8 bases and J gave up 6 bases; unmatched junction bases: 7. This CDR3 region has 14 residues. Germline V gene sequence: CDR1 WNHNN, CDR2 SYGVQD (reference sequence). CDR3 sequence: CASSSYRGPGELFF. The CDR3 bases are TGCGCCAGCTCGTCCTACAGGGGGCCCGGGGAGCTGTTTTTT.

This sequence joins TRBV29-1 and TRBJ1-1; tentatively, D is TRBD1 (6 bases). The CDR3 spans 13 residues. Germline assignment: CDR1 SQVTM and CDR2 ANQGSEA. Trimming left V 7 bases short and J 3 bases short, with 15 bases between. The CDR3, as DNA: TGCAGCGCCCTTGGGAGGGGGTACACTGAAGCTTTCTTT. This sequence encodes CSALGRGYTEAFF.

Worth noting for this clone: Its ends do not fully match the called genes, so a read error is possible. The chain is built from TRBV6-5 and TRBJ2-7, with D perhaps matching TRBD1 (5 bases). Germline V lookup: CDR1 MNHEY, CDR2 SVGAGI. The CDR3 is 9 residues long. CDR3 amino acids: CASTGQIFF. The CDR3 nucleotides are TGTGCCAGCACTGGACAAATTTTCTTC.

The chain is built from TRBV15 and TRBJ2-7, with 8 bases aligning to TRBD1. The CDR3 has 15 residues. Germline assignment: CDR1 LNHNV and CDR2 YYDKDF (reference sequence). J was trimmed by 6 bases and V by 5 bases; bases with no gene match: 12. CDR3 region: CATSQNPGQASEQYF. In nucleotides, the CDR3 is TGTGCCACCAGCCAAAACCCGGGACAGGCGTCCGAGCAGTACTTC.

V usage is TRBV6-5 and J usage is TRBJ2-2; D not certain. The CDR3 spans 11 residues. V was pared by 6 bases and J by 7 bases, with 6 bases between. Germline values: CDR1 MNHEY, CDR2 SVGAGI. CDR3 sequence reads: CASSLFGELFF. CDR3 nucleotide sequence: TGTGCCAGCAGCCTTTTCGGGGAGCTGTTTTTT.

This clone showed up just a few times. The genes are TRBV11-2 and TRBJ2-7; tentatively, D is TRBD1 (5 bases). Germline-derived CDR1 and CDR2 are SGHAT and FQNNGV. The germline V and J ends were trimmed by 5 bases and 2 bases, with 16 bases remaining between them. The CDR3 has 15 residues. The CDR3 DNA is TGTGCCAGCAGCACCGGGTCGGGCAGGGCCTACGAGCAGTACTTC. Translated: CASSTGSGRAYEQYF.

The chain employs TRBV6-1 and TRBJ1-5, with D perhaps matching TRBD1 (6 bases). Germline loops: CDR1 MNHNS, CDR2 SASEGT. V lost 1 base, J lost 10 bases, and 17 bases lay in between. The CDR3 consists of 15 residues. The CDR3 protein is CASSEVDRYWSPQHF. In DNA, the CDR3 is TGTGCCAGCAGTGAAGTAGACAGGTACTGGTCACCCCAGCATTTT.

CDR3 residues: CASSLWRNTEAFF. In nucleotides, the CDR3 is TGCGCCAGCAGCTTGTGGAGGAACACTGAAGCTTTCTTT. This chain links TRBV5-1 with TRBJ1-1; D is unresolved. The CDR3 consists of 13 residues. From germline, CDR1 is SGHRS and CDR2 YFSETQ. Trimming took off 1 base at V and 1 base at J, with 5 bases between the two ends.

V and J are TRBV27 and TRBJ2-1; 8 bases agree with TRBD1. After removal of 2 bases from V and 8 bases from J, the junction contained 11 bases not matched to a gene. The CDR3 covers 16 residues. Germline V CDR1 and CDR2: MNHEY, SMNVEV (reference sequence). CDR3 DNA: TGTGCCAGCAGTTTAGCACCGTGGACAGGGACGGATGAGCAGTTCTTC. Its protein is CASSLAPWTGTDEQFF.

This chain connects TRBV5-1 to TRBJ1-4; TRBD1 matches at 7 bases. In germline, CDR1 is SGHRS, CDR2 YFSETQ. V lost 4 bases to trimming and J lost 3 bases; unmatched junction nucleotides: 6. There are 15 residues in the CDR3. The CDR3 sequence is CASSLNRGANEKLFF. The CDR3 nucleotides are TGCGCCAGCAGCCTGAACAGGGGTGCTAATGAAAAACTGTTTTTT.

This clone is a singleton in its sample. The chain recombines TRBV5-1 with TRBJ1-1, with D tentatively TRBD1 (6 bases). Germline V gene lookup returns CDR1 SGHRS and CDR2 YFSETQ. CDR3 length: 15 residues. V was pared by 0 bases and J by 10 bases, with 19 bases between. The CDR3 spells CASSLGQRDTEGAFF. In nucleotides, the CDR3 is TGCGCCAGCAGCTTGGGGCAGCGGGACACTGAAGGAGCTTTCTTT. Looking up the rest from reference TRBV5-1 and TRBJ1-1 gives the full variable domain: KAGVTQTPRYLIKTRGQQVTLSCSPISGHRSVSWYQQTPGQGLQFLFEYFSETQRNKGNFPGRFSGRQFSNSRSEMNVSTLELGDSALYLCASSLGQRDTEGAFFGQGTRLTVV.

The V and J genes are TRBV27 and TRBJ2-7; 10 bases agree with TRBD2. V lost 4 bases and J lost 2; bases outside the gene matches: 5. The CDR3 totals 15 residues. CDR1 and CDR2 from the germline V gene are MNHEY and SMNVEV (reference sequence). The CDR3 is CASSWLAGATYEQYF. The CDR3 DNA reads TGTGCCAGCAGTTGGCTAGCGGGGGCAACCTACGAGCAGTACTTC.

This sequence joins TRBV6-5 and TRBJ2-5; TRBD1 matches 7 bases. The germline V gene encodes CDR1 MNHEY and CDR2 SVGAGI. V was clipped by 1 base and J by 3 bases; unmatched bases: 2. This CDR3 has 14 amino acids. CDR3 nucleotides: TGTGCCAGCAGTTACTGGGGGACAGAAGAGACCCAGTACTTC. Translating gives CASSYWGTEETQYF.

V gene TRBV29-1 combines with J gene TRBJ2-7; the match to TRBD2 covers 7 bases. This CDR3 is built from 12 residues. Germline CDR1 reads SQVTM; CDR2 reads ANQGSEA. V gave up 3 bases and J gave up 5 bases; unmatched junction bases: 4. Here the CDR3 reads CSVDGEGDEQYF. Written as DNA, the CDR3 is TGCAGCGTTGATGGGGAGGGTGACGAGCAGTACTTC.

This clone was observed a handful of times. CDR3 residues: CSVDRYGTEAFF. DNA of the CDR3: TGCAGCGTTGACAGGTACGGCACTGAAGCTTTCTTT. The V call is TRBV29-1, the J call TRBJ1-1; D gene unclear. The CDR3 contains 12 residues. V lost 3 bases and J 4 bases, leaving 9 bases between the germline ends. Germline-derived CDR1 and CDR2 are SQVTM and ANQGSEA.

This clone appeared a single time. The same CDR3 arises from other DNA sequences in this sample as well. This chain links TRBV7-9 with TRBJ2-7; a possible D gene is TRBD1 (5 bases). CDR3 length: 12 amino acids. Germline V CDR1 and CDR2: SEHNR, FQNEAQ (reference sequence). With 4 bases removed from V and 4 bases from J, the gap between germline ends came to 8 bases. Here the CDR3 DNA reads TGTGCCAGCAGCTCCCAGGGTTACGAGCAGTACTTC. Its protein product is CASSSQGYEQYF.

The rearrangement joins TRBV6-5 to TRBJ2-4; D is possibly TRBD2 (6 bases). Germline V CDR1 and CDR2: MNHEY, SVGAGI. V lost 8 bases and J 0 bases, leaving 8 bases between the germline ends. This CDR3 contains 13 residues. The CDR3 reads CASAGGAKNIQYF. CDR3 in DNA: TGTGCCAGCGCCGGGGGAGCCAAAAACATTCAGTACTTC.

This sequence joins TRBV2 and TRBJ2-5, with 11 positions matching TRBD2. Germline V lookup: CDR1 SNHLY, CDR2 FYNNEI. This CDR3 has 15 amino acids. V gave up 6 bases and J gave up 4 bases; unmatched junction bases: 7. DNA for the CDR3: TGTGCCAGCAGCGCTATAGCGGGGGGGGGAGAGACCCAGTACTTC. Translated: CASSAIAGGGETQYF.